The present TCR beta chain was sequenced within a study of control samples from healthy donors and cancer patients. Sequencing was performed with immunoSEQ multiplex PCR; in TCRdb, only in-frame clones are kept and a portion is missing. The sample consists of 150,000 to 170,000 clones, about 94% of them appearing once. This CDR3 is built from 8 residues. Germline CDR1 is SQVTM and CDR2 is ANQGSEA. Trimming took 7 bases from V and 10 from J, leaving 7 bases between them. The TCR originated in a man between 40 and 49 years old in good health. The rearrangement joins TRBV29-1 to TRBJ1-2; D is unclear. Specimen: blood. The DNA of the CDR3 is TGCAGCGCTGGTGACTACACCTTC. This encodes CSAGDYTF.